The present entry profiles one TCR beta chain with its context. Its specificity is not known. The data stem from a study of cytomegalovirus exposure and HLA in healthy donors. Looked up from germline, CDR1 is SGHNT and CDR2 is YYREEE (reference sequence). This CDR3 contains 14 residues. Trimming took off 4 bases at V and 2 bases at J, with 12 bases between the two ends. Primers for the PCR totalled 60 Vbeta and 13 Jbeta. Method: immunoSEQ multiplex PCR; TCRdb's copy keeps in-frame clones and lacks some. This sample has some 150,000 clones; over 60% occur once, and the top ten carry under 2%. Study-wide points: Reports indicated that the classifier achieved high specificity and sensitivity in diagnosing cytomegalovirus status.

This sequence was found in a woman aged 40 to 50 in good health and CMV-seronegative. V usage is TRBV5-4 and J usage is TRBJ2-5; the D gene is possibly TRBD2 (5 bases). The source material was PBMCs. CDR3 DNA: TGTGCCAGCAGCAATAGCGTGGATCAAGAGACCCAGTACTTC. Its protein product is CASSNSVDQETQYF. Full variable domain (outside the CDR3, taken from reference TRBV5-4 and TRBJ2-5): ETGVTQSPTHLIKTRGQQVTLRCSSQSGHNTVSWYQQALGQGPQFIFQYYREEENGRGNFPPRFSGLQFPNYSSELNVNALELDDSALYLCASSNSVDQETQYFGPGTRLLVL.